These T cell receptor beta chains were read from a single sample in a study of T-cell memory formation after mild COVID-19. TCRdb recomputed calls from the 5' RACE reads with MiXCR, one row per CDR3 protein. Of fewer than 600,000 distinct CDR3 sequences listed, about 20% are singletons. Sequencing input: PBMCs or a T cell subset sorted from them (not recorded which). Receptor source: an adult woman who had mild COVID-19 (a few samples of this study predate the infection). Cell type and time point are not known. The CDR3 runs from the conserved cysteine through the conserved F or W. Fields, in order: J gene, D gene, V gene, clone size, CDR3 protein, CDR3 DNA. A D gene is named only where the DNA matches it firmly. Clone size is stated in some rows and not others, as once, few, many or a class when expanded.

>TRBJ2-3|NA|TRBV29-1|few
CSVEPDTQYF
TGCAGCGTTGAGCCAGATACGCAGTATTTT
>TRBJ2-1|TRBD2|TRBV7-9|few
CASSPIGGNEQFF
TGTGCCAGCAGCCCTATCGGGGGGAATGAGCAGTTCTTC
>TRBJ2-3|NA|TRBV28|once
CASRSSADTQYF
TGTGCCAGCAGGTCTAGCGCAGATACGCAGTATTTT
>TRBJ1-1|TRBD1|TRBV20-1|NA
CSEPGTGNTEAFF
TGCAGTGAACCCGGGACAGGGAACACTGAAGCTTTCTTT
>TRBJ2-7|TRBD2|TRBV11-2|few
CASSLRSGRGSGEQYF
TGTGCCAGCAGCTTAAGAAGCGGGAGGGGGTCGGGCGAGCAGTACTTC
>TRBJ1-1|TRBD1|TRBV30|NA
CAWRRTGRAEAFF
TGTGCCTGGAGACGGACAGGGAGAGCTGAAGCTTTCTTT
>TRBJ2-2|TRBD2|TRBV29-1|NA
CSVSGLAGGAGNTGELFF
TGCAGCGTTTCCGGACTAGCGGGAGGAGCGGGGAACACCGGGGAGCTGTTTTTT
>TRBJ2-5|NA|TRBV12-3/TRBV12-4|many
CASSPNINQETQYF
TGTGCCAGCAGCCCTAACATCAACCAAGAGACCCAGTACTTC
>TRBJ2-5|TRBD1|TRBV20-1|NA
CSATRGGPEETQYF
TGCAGTGCCACGAGAGGGGGCCCTGAAGAGACCCAGTACTTC
>TRBJ2-5|TRBD2|TRBV29-1|NA
CSVEEGTSGETQYF
TGCAGCGTTGAAGAAGGGACTAGCGGAGAGACCCAGTACTTC
>TRBJ2-3|NA|TRBV10-2|NA
CASSSPGPTTDTQYF
TGCGCCAGCAGTAGCCCGGGTCCGACGACAGATACGCAGTATTTT
>TRBJ2-3|TRBD1|TRBV6-2/TRBV6-3|few
CASRDSVKDTQYF
TGTGCCAGCCGGGACAGCGTTAAAGATACGCAGTATTTT
>TRBJ2-7|NA|TRBV4-3|NA
CASSRNTLSYEQYF
TGCGCCAGCAGTCGGAATACCCTCTCCTACGAGCAGTACTTC
>TRBJ2-3|NA|TRBV7-2|few
CASSLVGSPRTDTQYF
TGTGCCAGCAGCTTAGTGGGCTCCCCTAGGACAGATACGCAGTATTTT
>TRBJ1-2|NA|TRBV24-1|NA
CATSDSRVYGYTF
TGTGCCACCAGTGACAGCCGCGTCTATGGCTACACCTTC
>TRBJ2-7|TRBD2|TRBV19|few
CASSETGLAGSYEQYF
TGTGCCAGTAGCGAGACGGGACTAGCGGGTTCCTACGAGCAGTACTTC
>TRBJ2-2|NA|TRBV20-1|NA
CSGQNTGELFF
TGCAGTGGCCAGAACACCGGGGAGCTGTTTTTT
>TRBJ1-1|NA|TRBV10-3|few
CAISVVERNTEAFF
TGTGCCATCAGTGTGGTGGAGAGAAACACTGAAGCTTTCTTT
>TRBJ2-7|NA|TRBV25-1|NA
CATTGQPPYEQYF
TGTGCCACCACCGGGCAGCCCCCCTACGAGCAGTACTTC
>TRBJ1-3|NA|TRBV4-1|few
CASSSRGVSGNTIYF
TGCGCCAGCAGCTCCCGAGGAGTTTCCGGAAACACCATATATTTT
>TRBJ1-4|TRBD1|TRBV5-5|NA
CASSMGTGTNEKLFF
TGTGCCAGCAGCATGGGGACAGGGACTAATGAAAAACTGTTTTTT
>TRBJ1-2|NA|TRBV7-6|NA
CASSSRTLGYGYTF
TGTGCCAGCAGCTCCAGGACCCTGGGGTATGGCTACACCTTC
>TRBJ1-4|TRBD1|TRBV11-2|NA
CASSLNPLDEGALDEKLFF
TGTGCCAGCAGCTTAAACCCCTTGGATGAGGGGGCGTTGGATGAAAAACTGTTTTTT
>TRBJ2-7|NA|TRBV12-3/TRBV12-4|NA
CASSHRAHWDEQYF
TGTGCCAGCAGCCACAGGGCCCACTGGGACGAGCAGTACTTC
>TRBJ2-7|NA|TRBV5-1|few
CASSLEFAGTYEQYF
TGCGCCAGCAGCTTGGAATTTGCCGGAACCTACGAGCAGTACTTC
>TRBJ2-3|NA|TRBV2|NA
CASRRLSDTQYF
TGTGCAAGCAGGCGTCTCTCAGATACGCAGTATTTT
>TRBJ2-7|NA|TRBV10-3|few
CAIRGGTSDSYEQYF
TGTGCCATCAGGGGCGGGACATCGGACTCCTACGAGCAGTACTTC
>TRBJ2-1|TRBD2|TRBV2|NA
CASSSPGLAYEQFF
TGTGCCAGCAGCTCACCGGGACTAGCATATGAGCAGTTCTTC
>TRBJ2-3|NA|TRBV29-1|NA
CSVAGGARGQSTDTQYF
TGCAGCGTTGCTGGGGGGGCCAGGGGGCAGAGCACAGATACGCAGTATTTT
>TRBJ2-2|TRBD1|TRBV11-2|few
CASSPEMGQLNTGELFF
TGTGCCAGCAGCCCCGAAATGGGACAGTTAAACACCGGGGAGCTGTTTTTT
>TRBJ1-5|NA|TRBV12-3/TRBV12-4|NA
CASSLRGRMTNQPQHF
TGTGCCAGCAGTTTAAGGGGCAGGATGACCAATCAGCCCCAGCATTTT
>TRBJ2-2|TRBD2|TRBV29-1|NA
CSAGTSGSQATGELFF
TGCAGCGCTGGGACTAGCGGGAGTCAAGCCACCGGGGAGCTGTTTTTT
>TRBJ2-3|NA|TRBV12-3/TRBV12-4|NA
CASSLLAGPGDTQYF
TGTGCCAGCAGTTTGCTGGCGGGGCCTGGAGATACGCAGTATTTT
>TRBJ2-7|NA|TRBV6-5|few
CASSWKAASSYEQYF
TGTGCCAGCAGTTGGAAAGCGGCTAGCTCCTACGAGCAGTACTTC
>TRBJ2-7|TRBD1|TRBV4-1|many
CASSHQGQGYGEQYF
TGCGCCAGCAGCCACCAGGGACAGGGGTACGGAGAGCAGTACTTC
>TRBJ2-5|TRBD2|TRBV12-3/TRBV12-4|NA
CASSSAGLAGYIQETQYF
TGTGCCAGCAGTTCCGCCGGACTAGCGGGGTACATCCAAGAGACCCAGTACTTC
>TRBJ2-2|NA|TRBV29-1|few
CSVGEFDGELFF
TGCAGCGTTGGGGAGTTCGACGGGGAGCTGTTTTTT